The T cell receptor (beta chain) under discussion was sequenced for a study of cytomegalovirus exposure and HLA in healthy donors (dated by TCRdb to about 2017). Study-level background: An earlier analysis of around 600 of the donors reported 276 Gb of sequence data and roughly 110 million unique TCR beta sequences from some 180 million T cells. An early release covering more than 500 HLA-typed donors comprised roughly 300 gigabases of sequencing data and about 90 million unique TCR sequences. The genetic ancestry cluster associated with self-reported Caucasian donors included 81% of the 350 to 500 genotyped donors. The aim of the study was to test whether cataloging public T cell receptors could identify signatures of past pathogen exposure. The T cell repertoires of some 700 subjects were profiled by immunosequencing and related to cytomegalovirus serostatus. A separate validation cohort of over 95 different subjects was used in addition to the roughly 720-subject first cohort. To predict cytomegalovirus infection status, the study combined high-throughput TCR immunosequencing, statistical association of individual TCRs with disease status, and machine learning. A later analysis re-analyzed previously published TCR beta repertoires from 660 or so donors and added high-resolution HLA genotyping to study TCR occurrence patterns. In the later analysis, no new phenotypic data were used to find candidate immune exposures; instead, reliance was placed on TCR beta sequences and their occurrence across donors. To decide whether each TCR beta V gene segment behaved as functional or pseudogenic, an earlier analysis of some 600 of the donors relied on high-throughput TCR beta sequencing. Donor age, sex, ethnicity and CMV serostatus were compiled alongside the repertoire data. A later genetic analysis took genome-wide SNP genotypes for about 55% of the 666 donors and used that subset as a discovery cohort. Every repertoire in the discovery cohort had been generated on one and the same sequencing platform. Both class I and class II loci were covered by HLA typing, at four-digit resolution. The number of donors typed differed by locus, with roughly 620-640 for A, B, C, DRB1 and DQB1, around 520 for DQA1, 606 for DPA1, and some 470 for DPB1. Several DR-DQ haplotypes were treated as single units for association and clustering because of strong linkage in the cohort. Across approximately 420 genotyped donors of the cohort, an average of approximately 220,000 unique TCR beta nucleotide sequences per donor were sequenced, and 15% to 20% of those sequences were non-productive.

Broader findings and caveats from the paper: In a later analysis, several top co-occurrence clusters were reported to appear linked to parvovirus B19, influenza, CMV and Epstein-Barr virus. Three of the identified cytomegalovirus-associated TCR beta chains were confirmed in vitro to be specific for cytomegalovirus antigens. Because counts were too low, seventeen rarely observed V segments, including chromosome 9 orphons, were left out of the earlier analysis of some 640 of the donors. This cohort had only TCR beta chains sequenced, and the lack of alpha or paired-chain data limited which features could be detected. In a later analysis, HLA-associated TCR beta chains were found to be more clonally expanded and to have lower generation probabilities than equally common non-associated chains. An earlier analysis of approximately 540 of the donors showed that most TCR beta V segments appeared in productive rearrangements either about 87% or about 30% of the time, which broadly matched IMGT annotations. Linkage disequilibrium might explain the correlated functional status among segregating V segments, but an unknown experimental factor could not be ruled out. In a later genetic analysis, fewer N-insertions in productive TCRs were reported among donors in an Asian-associated ancestry cluster than the roughly 640-donor mean. CMV serostatus was the only immune exposure information available for the cohort. The study gave a list of 150 to 200 TCR beta chains associated with cytomegalovirus. Most TCR sequences were seen in very few donors, while some public TCRs were found in many individuals. A later analysis found that TCR association rates varied across HLA loci, with DRB1 alleles showing the most associated TCRs and HLA-C alleles the fewest. A further reported finding was that TCR beta sequences accurately predicted the HLA-A and HLA-B alleles for most subjects in the first cohort. An association between a missense DCLRE1C variant and V-gene and J-gene trimming of TCR beta chains was found in a later genetic analysis and replicated in an independent cohort. A cluster of highly shared sequence variants was judged likely to be a technical artifact of the sequencing pipeline. Assigning TCR associations to individual alleles was difficult when HLA alleles, especially DR and DQ, strongly co-occurred. Because the 87-base-pair reads could not distinguish some IMGT-functional V segments, including TRBV6-2 and TRBV6-3, those segments were excluded. Most CMV-associated TCR beta chains appeared to be HLA-restricted in a later analysis, and the HLA associations seemed to be driven largely by CMV exposure. Because HLA typing was missing for some donors at each locus, association tests included only the typed subset. A later analysis associated about 16,000 TCR beta sequences with specific HLA alleles at a false discovery rate of 0.05. Sequencing depth was assumed to be roughly uniform across donors in the presence/absence analyses, though that assumption may not hold. The authors suggested that the approach could potentially be generalized to other disease states and immunological phenotypes. The classifier was reported to diagnose cytomegalovirus status with high specificity and sensitivity in both the original cohort and the validation cohort.

As to this clone: There is no known antigen for this receptor.

The library was prepared using the immunoSEQ multiplex PCR assay. The multiplex PCR relied on a mix of 60 forward primers for TCR Vbeta segments and 13 reverse primers for TCR Jbeta segments. Amplification of the CDR3 region of rearranged TCR beta genes was performed with a multiplex PCR assay on genomic DNA. On the Illumina HiSeq System, the amplified TCR beta libraries were sequenced as 87-base-pair reads. In the source study's methods: A later analysis counted tens of millions of unique TCR beta chains across the 650 to 800 repertoires, and some 12 million of these chains were shared by at least two donors. To remove PCR and sequencing errors, raw reads were error-corrected and collapsed into unique sequences using a nearest-neighbor algorithm that merged closely related sequences. Alignment of CDR3 sequences to IMGT reference sequences was used to assign V, D and J gene segments. For a sequence to be retained, a match of at least six nucleotides was required to both a V gene segment and a J gene segment. Rearrangements were called productive when the CDR3 lacked stop codons and stayed in frame with V and J; all others were non-productive. CDR3 was defined by IMGT convention, running from the second conserved V-encoded cysteine to the conserved J-encoded phenylalanine. The earlier analysis of 550 to 650 of the donors excluded any sequence lacking an unambiguous match to a single V gene segment. In an earlier analysis of several hundred of the donors, V segments were called functional above 56.7% productive rearrangements and were called segregating when the between-donor standard deviation exceeded 5%. A statistical classification framework was developed to diagnose cytomegalovirus status using the catalog of TCR beta chain sequences. In a later analysis, V and J genes were assigned by comparing TCR nucleotide sequences against IMGT/GENE-DB human TR gene sequences. Using the TCRdist pipeline, a later analysis assigned CDR3 sequences along with most-parsimonious VDJ recombination scenarios. In a later analysis, each TCR beta chain was defined by its CDR3 amino acid sequence together with its V-gene family, and reads without a unique V-gene family were excluded. A later analysis removed several hundred highly shared, low-generation-probability nucleotide sequences to deal with suspected cross-contamination and a sequencing artifact. In a later analysis, a clonal expansion index was calculated for each public chain from normalized within-repertoire ranks of inferred template counts. In a later analysis, generation probabilities were computed with a VDJ recombination model fitted to out-of-frame rearrangements, and the resulting probabilities were checked against IGoR. In a later analysis, hypergeometric tests were used to score TCR-TCR, TCR-HLA and TCR-CMV co-occurrence, with a repertoire-size bias correction applied to TCR pairs. False discovery rates were estimated in a later analysis by permuting HLA or CMV assignments 20 times. A later analysis grouped co-occurring TCRs with DBSCAN, adding TCRdist sequence similarity when clustering within HLA-allele-positive subsets. Repertoires with fewer than 30,000 or more than 120,000 public chains were left out of co-occurrence clustering, as were five repertoires with anomalous nucleotide sharing. TCRdb stores this immuneACCESS table with in-frame sequences only. Part of the clones is absent; in the studies checked, under half of the shortfall reflects unresolved V genes, and no reason is known for the rest. V and J calls and clone size follow that table, whereas D and trimming were derived from the DNA. This sample's table has entries for more than 95,000 clones. Clones ranked in the top ten supply less than 4.5% of the sample.

The CDR3, cysteine through phenylalanine, is 15 amino acids long. Only CDR3 DNA remains: 45 bases, in frame from the first base. CDR1 and CDR2, per the germline V gene, are SGDLS and YYNGEE. V drops 3 bases and J drops 4 bases, leaving 16 bases in between. The cohort comprised approximately 700 healthy bone marrow donors. All cohort members were sampled while nominally healthy, although unrecorded immune exposures were likely present. The donor was CMV seronegative and was included in the group of hundreds of seronegative cohort members. Every donor gave a peripheral blood sample, and the peripheral blood mononuclear cells from that sample were used for TCR beta sequencing. The Qiagen DNeasy Blood Extraction Kit was used to extract genomic DNA from the blood cell samples.

Here the chain combines TRBV9 and TRBJ1-2; confidence is insufficient to name the D gene. Sequencing was performed on PBMCs. The TCR sequence derives from a man aged 35-49 years in good health and CMV-seronegative. The nucleotides are TGTGCCAGCAGCGCGCCTCATGGCGGCACCTATGGCTACACCTTC. It translates to CASSAPHGGTYGYTF.